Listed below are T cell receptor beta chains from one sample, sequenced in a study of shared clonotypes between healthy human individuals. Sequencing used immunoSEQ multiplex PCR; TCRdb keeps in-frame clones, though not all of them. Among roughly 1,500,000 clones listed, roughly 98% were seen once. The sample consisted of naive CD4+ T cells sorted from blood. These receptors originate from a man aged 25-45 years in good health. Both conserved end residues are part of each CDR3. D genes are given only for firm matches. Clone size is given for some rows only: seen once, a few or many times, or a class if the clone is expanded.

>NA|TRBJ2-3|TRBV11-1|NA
CASSLRGPSTDTQYF
TGTGCCAGCAGCTTACGGGGCCCAAGCACAGATACGCAGTATTTT
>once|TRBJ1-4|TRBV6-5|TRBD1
CASSYSHRGFQEKLFF
TGTGCCAGCAGTTACTCCCACAGGGGATTTCAAGAAAAACTGTTTTTT
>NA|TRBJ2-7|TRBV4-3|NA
CASSQEGGPYYEQYF
TGCGCCAGCAGCCAAGAAGGGGGGCCGTACTACGAGCAGTACTTC
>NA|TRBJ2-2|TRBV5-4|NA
CASSHKAQGGELFF
TGTGCCAGCAGCCATAAGGCTCAAGGCGGGGAGCTGTTTTTT
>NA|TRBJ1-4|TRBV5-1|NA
CASSFDGRVVANEKLFF
TGCGCCAGCAGCTTTGATGGCAGGGTTGTCGCTAATGAAAAACTGTTTTTT
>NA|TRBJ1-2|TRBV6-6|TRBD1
CASSWTGNGYTF
TGTGCCAGCAGTTGGACAGGGAACGGCTACACCTTC
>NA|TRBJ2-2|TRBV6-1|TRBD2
CASSGTSGKGFTGELFF
TGTGCCAGCAGTGGGACTAGCGGGAAGGGATTCACCGGGGAGCTGTTTTTT
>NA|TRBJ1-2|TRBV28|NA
CASRPPRVYGYTF
TGTGCCAGCAGGCCACCAAGGGTGTATGGCTACACCTTC
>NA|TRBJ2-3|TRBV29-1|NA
CSVHTDTQYF
TGCAGCGTTCACACAGATACGCAGTATTTT
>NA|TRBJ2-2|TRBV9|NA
CASSEGQPFGELFF
TGTGCCAGCAGCGAGGGACAACCATTCGGGGAGCTGTTTTTT
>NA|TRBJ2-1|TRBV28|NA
CASRVWDEQFF
TGTGCCAGCAGGGTATGGGATGAGCAGTTCTTC
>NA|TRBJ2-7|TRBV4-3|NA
CASSQDRAYEQYF
TGCGCCAGCAGCCAAGATAGGGCCTACGAGCAGTACTTC
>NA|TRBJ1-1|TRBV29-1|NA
CSVRTAEAFF
TGCAGCGTCAGGACAGCTGAAGCTTTCTTT
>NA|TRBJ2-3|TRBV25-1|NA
CASSVRGITDTQYF
TGTGCCAGCAGTGTTCGGGGAATCACAGATACGCAGTATTTT
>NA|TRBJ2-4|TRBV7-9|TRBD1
CASSSWDSKNIQYF
TGTGCCAGCAGCTCCTGGGACAGTAAAAACATTCAGTACTTC
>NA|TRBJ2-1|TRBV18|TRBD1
CASSPSWDRGNNEQFF
TGTGCCAGCTCACCAAGTTGGGACAGGGGAAACAATGAGCAGTTCTTC
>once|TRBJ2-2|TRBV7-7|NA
CASSARFKSGTGELFF
TGTGCTAGCAGCGCCCGATTTAAGAGCGGCACCGGGGAGCTGTTTTTT
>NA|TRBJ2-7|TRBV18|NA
CASSPPGLPYEQYF
TGTGCCAGCTCACCTCCCGGCCTCCCCTACGAGCAGTACTTC
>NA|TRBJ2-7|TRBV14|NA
CASSQDHAVSYEQYF
TGTGCCAGCAGCCAAGATCATGCCGTCTCCTACGAGCAGTACTTC
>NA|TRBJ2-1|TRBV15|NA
CATSRDSNSYNEQFF
TGTGCCACCAGCAGAGACTCAAACTCCTACAATGAGCAGTTCTTC
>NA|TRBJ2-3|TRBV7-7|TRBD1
CASSTGDRYTDTQYF
TGTGCTAGCAGCACCGGGGACAGGTACACAGATACGCAGTATTTT
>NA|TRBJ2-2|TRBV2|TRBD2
CASNSGRAASTGELFF
TGTGCCAGCAATAGCGGGAGGGCCGCGAGCACCGGGGAGCTGTTTTTT
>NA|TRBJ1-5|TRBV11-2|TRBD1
CASSRQGWSNQPQHF
TGTGCCAGCAGTCGACAGGGTTGGAGCAATCAGCCCCAGCATTTT
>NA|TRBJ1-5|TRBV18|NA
CASSRTGFNQPQHF
TGTGCCAGCTCACGGACGGGATTTAATCAGCCCCAGCATTTT
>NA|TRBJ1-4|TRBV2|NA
CASIPTGGRTEKLFF
TGTGCCAGCATCCCTACTGGGGGACGGACTGAAAAACTGTTTTTT
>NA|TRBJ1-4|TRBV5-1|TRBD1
CASSPVPGQGSADEKLFF
TGCGCCAGCAGCCCAGTCCCGGGACAGGGGTCGGCAGATGAAAAACTGTTTTTT
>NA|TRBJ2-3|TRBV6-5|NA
CASSYRTPSSTDTQYF
TGTGCCAGCAGTTACCGGACTCCTTCTAGCACAGATACGCAGTATTTT
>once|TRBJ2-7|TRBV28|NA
CASSFLNYEQYF
TGTGCCAGCAGTTTCCTTAACTACGAGCAGTACTTC
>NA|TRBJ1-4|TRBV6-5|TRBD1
CATQTGTNEKLFF
TGTGCCACCCAGACAGGGACTAATGAAAAACTGTTTTTT
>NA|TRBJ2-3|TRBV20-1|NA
CSVPSDTQYF
TGCAGTGTTCCCTCCGATACGCAGTATTTT
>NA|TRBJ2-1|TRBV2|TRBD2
CASNLAGGPFEQFF
TGTGCCAGCAATCTAGCGGGAGGGCCCTTTGAGCAGTTCTTC
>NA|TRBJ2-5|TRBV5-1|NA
CASSPPQETQYF
TGCGCCAGCAGCCCCCCCCAAGAGACCCAGTACTTC
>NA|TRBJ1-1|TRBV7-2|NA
CASSLAGVATEAFF
TGTGCCAGCAGCTTAGCAGGGGTGGCCACTGAAGCTTTCTTT